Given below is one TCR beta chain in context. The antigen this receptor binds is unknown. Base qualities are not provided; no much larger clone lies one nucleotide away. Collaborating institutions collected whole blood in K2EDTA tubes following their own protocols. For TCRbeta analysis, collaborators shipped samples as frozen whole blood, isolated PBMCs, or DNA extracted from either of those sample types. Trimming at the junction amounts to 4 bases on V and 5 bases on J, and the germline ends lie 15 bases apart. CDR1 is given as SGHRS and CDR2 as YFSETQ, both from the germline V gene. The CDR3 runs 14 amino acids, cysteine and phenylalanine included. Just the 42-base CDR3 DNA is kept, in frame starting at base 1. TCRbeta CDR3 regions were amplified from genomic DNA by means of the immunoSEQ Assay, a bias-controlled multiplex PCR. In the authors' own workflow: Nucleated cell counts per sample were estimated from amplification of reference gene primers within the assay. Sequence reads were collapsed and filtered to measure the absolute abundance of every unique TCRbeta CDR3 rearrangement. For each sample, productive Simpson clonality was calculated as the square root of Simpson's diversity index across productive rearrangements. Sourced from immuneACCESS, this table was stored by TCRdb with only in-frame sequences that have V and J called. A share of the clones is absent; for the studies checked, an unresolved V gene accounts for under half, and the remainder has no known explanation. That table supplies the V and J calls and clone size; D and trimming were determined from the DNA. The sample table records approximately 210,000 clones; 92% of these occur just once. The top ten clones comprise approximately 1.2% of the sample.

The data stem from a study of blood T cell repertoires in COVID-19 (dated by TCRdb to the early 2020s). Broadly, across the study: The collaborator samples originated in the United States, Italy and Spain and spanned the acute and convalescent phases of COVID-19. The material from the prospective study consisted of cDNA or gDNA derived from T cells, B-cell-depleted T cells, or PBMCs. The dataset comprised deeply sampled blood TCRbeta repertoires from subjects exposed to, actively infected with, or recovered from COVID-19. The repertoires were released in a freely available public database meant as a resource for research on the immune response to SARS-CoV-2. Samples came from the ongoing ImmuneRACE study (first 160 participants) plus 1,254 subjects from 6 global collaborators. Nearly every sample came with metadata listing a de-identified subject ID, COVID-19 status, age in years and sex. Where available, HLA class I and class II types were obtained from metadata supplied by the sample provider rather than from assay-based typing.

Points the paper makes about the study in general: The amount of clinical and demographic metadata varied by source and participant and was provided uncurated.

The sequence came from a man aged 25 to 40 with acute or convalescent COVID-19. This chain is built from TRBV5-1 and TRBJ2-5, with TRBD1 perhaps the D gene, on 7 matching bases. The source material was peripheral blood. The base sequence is TGCGCCAGCAGCGCGACACAGGGGAGGGAGACCCAGTACTTC. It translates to CASSATQGRETQYF.